The next 27 T cell receptor beta chains were all read from a single sample in a study of Tregs in tolerant kidney transplant recipients. TCRdb's copy holds only in-frame clones and misses some; the assay was immunoSEQ multiplex PCR. This repertoire includes 48,000 or so clones. The sample was CD4+ T cells from blood, taken before the transplant. The receptors derive from a human donor who received a combined kidney and bone marrow transplant.

On this clone: The CDR3 extends 3 residues past the end of the read, so its final part is completed from the germline J gene. This chain joins TRBV20-1 and TRBJ2-7; 8 bases fit TRBD2. The V segment lost 1 base and the J segment 6 bases; nucleotides outside the gene matches: 11. This CDR3 comprises 15 residues. Germline V CDR1 and CDR2: DFQATT, SNEGSKA (reference sequence). The CDR3 bases that were read are TGCAGTGCTAGAGGGGGCAGCGGGAGTTCTTCCGAG. Translated, it gives CSARGGSGSSSE. The full CDR3 protein reads CSARGGSGSSSEQYF.

As concerns this clone: The read finishes 3 residues shy of the CDR3 end, and the germline J gene is used to complete it. The chain employs TRBV5-1 and TRBJ2-1; TRBD2 is a possible D gene (6 bases). This CDR3 is built from 14 residues. Between the trimmed V and J ends, which lost 0 bases and 5 bases, there was a span of 9 bases. Germline lookup yields CDR1 SGHRS and CDR2 YFSETQ. The CDR3 protein is CASSLVLANNEQFF. CDR3 DNA, as far as it was read: TGCGCCAGCAGCTTGGTGCTAGCGAACAATGAG.

Comments on this clone: Read sequence stops 3 residues before the CDR3 end, and the germline J gene provides the missing end. The rearrangement joins TRBV5-1 to TRBJ2-1; 7 bases line up with TRBD2. The ends lost 3 bases at V and 8 bases at J; junction bases unmatched: 11. Germline-derived CDR1 and CDR2 are SGHRS and YFSETQ. The CDR3 sequence is 15 residues long. The CDR3 sequence: CASSSTGTTEDEQFF. Incomplete CDR3 DNA: TGCGCCAGCAGCTCCACCGGGACTACCGAGGATGAG. The full variable domain, in which reference TRBV5-1 and TRBJ2-1 provide the parts outside the CDR3, is KAGVTQTPRYLIKTRGQQVTLSCSPISGHRSVSWYQQTPGQGLQFLFEYFSETQRNKGNFPGRFSGRQFSNSRSEMNVSTLELGDSALYLCASSSTGTTEDEQFFGPGTRLTVL.

The sequenced part of the CDR3 DNA is TGCAGCGTTAGGCAGTACAATGAG. Protein product: CSVRQYNE. Given in full, the CDR3 is CSVRQYNEQFF. The chain uses TRBV29-1 and TRBJ2-1, with D unclear. The CDR3 end lies 3 residues beyond the end of the read and is filled in from the germline J gene. The V end was cut by 5 bases, the J end by 4 bases, with 6 bases between. There are 11 residues in the CDR3. The germline gives CDR1 SQVTM, CDR2 ANQGSEA.

On this clone itself: The read finishes 3 residues shy of the CDR3 end, and the germline J gene is used to complete it. The J gene is TRBJ1-4, the V gene TRBV14; tentatively, D is TRBD1 (5 bases). The CDR3 totals 15 residues. Germline-derived CDR1 and CDR2 are SGHDN and FVKESK. Trimming took off 0 bases at V and 8 bases at J, with 13 bases between the two ends. Incomplete CDR3 DNA: TGTGCCAGCAGCCAAGAGGGGGGTCCGGGCGAAAAA. Its protein is CASSQEGGPGEK. The full CDR3 reads CASSQEGGPGEKLFF.

Regarding this clone: Coverage ceases 3 residues before the CDR3 finishes, and the germline J gene fills in the end. The chain links TRBV2 to TRBJ2-3, with 8 bases aligning to TRBD1. Germline CDR1 is SNHLY and CDR2 is FYNNEI. CDR3 length: 16 amino acids. V was pared by 3 bases and J by 2 bases, with 7 bases of the junction left unmatched. The CDR3 bases that were read are TGTGCCAGCAGTGATTTGAACAGGGGGGACACAGATACG. Encoded protein: CASSDLNRGDTDT. The complete CDR3 sequence is CASSDLNRGDTDTQYF.

Details on this clone: From the germline J gene comes the end of the CDR3, since the read stops 3 residues before it. The chain couples TRBV19 to TRBJ1-1, with D possibly being TRBD1 (6 bases). CDR3 length: 13 residues. The V gene lost 6 bases and the J gene lost 0 bases, with 8 bases spanning the gap. Per the germline V gene, CDR1 is LNHDA and CDR2 is SQIVND (reference sequence). The CDR3 here is CASRGHMNTEAFF. The DNA read from the CDR3 is TGTGCCAGTAGGGGACACATGAACACTGAA.

On this clone: The read halts 3 residues ahead of the CDR3 end, with the missing end drawn from the germline J gene. The V gene is TRBV20-1, the J gene TRBJ2-1, with D possibly matching TRBD2 (6 bases). The ends were cut back, 6 bases at V and 5 bases at J, with 11 bases in the middle. The CDR3 contains 12 residues. The germline V gene encodes CDR1 DFQATT and CDR2 SNEGSKA (reference sequence). The sequenced CDR3 bases are TGCAGTGCGAGTCCGGGGGACAATGAG. Its protein product is CSASPGDNE. The entire CDR3 protein reads CSASPGDNEQFF.

Remarks on this clone: The CDR3 is cut off 3 residues early in the read; its end comes from the germline J gene. The gene calls are TRBV2 and TRBJ1-1; D not certain. Trimming cost V 6 bases and J 1 base, with 12 bases left between them. Germline V lookup: CDR1 SNHLY, CDR2 FYNNEI. The length of the CDR3 is 14 residues. The CDR3 spells CASRLRHPNTEAFF. The sequenced part of the CDR3 DNA is TGTGCCAGCAGACTCCGACACCCGAACACTGAA.

About this clone itself: The CDR3 end lies 3 residues beyond the end of the read and is filled in from the germline J gene. This sequence joins TRBV10-3 and TRBJ2-1; TRBD1 matches at 10 bases. The CDR3 length is 15 residues. Germline V CDR1 and CDR2: ENHRY, SYGVKD. Trimming cost V 6 bases and J 8 bases; bases outside gene matches: 10. The CDR3 protein is CAIRGAGQGRDEQFF. The sequenced part of the CDR3 DNA is TGTGCCATCAGGGGGGCGGGACAGGGGAGGGATGAG.

CDR3 protein: CASSLGLAGYYEQYF. CDR3 bases read: TGTGCCAGCAGCTTGGGACTAGCGGGGTACTACGAG. This chain uses TRBV11-2 with TRBJ2-7; 13 bases align to TRBD2. The CDR3 end lies 3 residues beyond the end of the read and is filled in from the germline J gene. The CDR3 loop spans 15 amino acids. V trimming: 3 bases; J trimming: 3 bases; junction bases outside the gene matches: 2. Germline CDR1 reads SGHAT; CDR2 reads FQNNGV. Looking up the rest from reference TRBV11-2 and TRBJ2-7 gives the full variable domain: EAGVAQSPRYKIIEKRQSVAFWCNPISGHATLYWYQQILGQGPKLLIQFQNNGVVDDSQLPKDRFSAERLKGVDSTLKIQPAKLEDSAVYLCASSLGLAGYYEQYFGPGTRLTVT.

With regard to this clone: The read comes to an end 3 residues before the CDR3 does, leaving the germline J gene to fill in the end. The genes are TRBV7-9 and TRBJ1-1, with D possibly matching TRBD1 (5 bases). Germline values: CDR1 SEHNR, CDR2 FQNEAQ (reference sequence). The CDR3 spans 13 residues. V gave up 6 bases and J gave up 0 bases, with 8 bases separating them. The CDR3 sequence is CASSSTVNTEAFF. The CDR3 DNA, read in part, is TGTGCCAGCAGTTCGACAGTGAACACTGAA.

Of note for this clone: The CDR3 end is not reached by the read, which stops 3 residues before it; the germline J gene fills it in. The gene calls are TRBV20-1 and TRBJ1-5; 7 positions match TRBD1. Looked up from germline, CDR1 is DFQATT and CDR2 is SNEGSKA (reference sequence). J lost 7 bases, V lost 3 bases, and 6 bases had no gene match. The CDR3 loop spans 13 amino acids. The sequenced part of the CDR3 DNA is TGCAGTGCTAGTGATCAGGGGGGCCAGCCC. Amino acid sequence: CSASDQGGQP. The full CDR3 sequence reads CSASDQGGQPQHF.

In regard to this clone: The observed sequence ends 3 residues before the CDR3 terminus, with the missing tail filled in from the germline J gene. The genes are TRBV6-1 and TRBJ2-1; TRBD2 might be the D (6 bases). There are 15 residues in the CDR3. Trimming shortened V by 4 bases and J by 7 bases, and 17 bases separated the two germline ends. Germline V CDR1 and CDR2: MNHNS, SASEGT. The CDR3 protein is CASSATAVAVNEQFF. CDR3 DNA, as far as it was read: TGTGCCAGCAGTGCTACAGCGGTAGCGGTAAATGAG.

A note on this clone: The read is 3 residues too short to cover the CDR3 end, so that end is filled in from the germline J gene. This chain links TRBV18 with TRBJ1-2, with D unclear. The CDR3 sequence is 13 residues long. Germline CDR1 and CDR2: KGHSH and LQKENI. Partial CDR3 DNA: TGTGCCAGCTCATTGGACTGGCTAAGAGGC. This gives the protein CASSLDWLRG. The entire CDR3 is CASSLDWLRGYTF.

CDR3 protein: CAVGQNNEQFF. CDR3 DNA, as far as it was read: TGTGCTGTGGGGCAGAACAATGAG. The genes are TRBV11-2 and TRBJ2-1; possibly TRBD1 for D (5 bases). The CDR3 is cut off 3 residues early in the read; its end comes from the germline J gene. CDR1 SGHAT and CDR2 FQNNGV come from the germline V gene. There are 11 residues in the CDR3.

As regards this clone: The sequence runs out 3 residues before the end of the CDR3; the remainder is reconstructed from the germline J gene. The V and J genes are TRBV5-5 and TRBJ2-7; D is uncertain. Germline V lookup: CDR1 SGHKS, CDR2 YYEKEE (reference sequence). V shed 2 bases and J shed 1 base, with 7 bases lying between them. The CDR3 loop spans 13 amino acids. The CDR3 sequence: CASSLTVSYEQYF. The CDR3 bases that were read are TGTGCCAGCAGCTTAACTGTATCCTACGAG. Looking up the rest from reference TRBV5-5 and TRBJ2-7 gives the full variable domain: DAGVTQSPTHLIKTRGQQVTLRCSPISGHKSVSWYQQVLGQGPQFIFQYYEKEERGRGNFPDRFSARQFPNYSSELNVNALLLGDSALYLCASSLTVSYEQYFGPGTRLTVT.

Concerning this clone itself: The read gets to within 3 residues of the CDR3 end, and the germline J gene fills in the rest. The rearrangement uses TRBV30 and TRBJ2-1, with no clear D. V lost 1 base to trimming and J lost 4 bases, with 5 bases between them. This CDR3 has 12 residues. Germline CDR1 and CDR2: GTSNPN and SVGIG (reference sequence). The sequenced part of the CDR3 DNA is TGTGCCTGGAGTGCTTTGTACAATGAG. This translates into CAWSALYNE. From start to end, the CDR3 is CAWSALYNEQFF.

Turning to this clone: The read finishes 3 residues shy of the CDR3 end, and the germline J gene is used to complete it. The rearrangement joins TRBV6-2 or TRBV6-3 to TRBJ1-1; 10 nucleotides agree with TRBD1. There are 13 residues in the CDR3. V lost 5 bases, J lost 7 bases, and 4 bases stayed unmatched. The V gene's germline CDR1 is MNHEY and CDR2 SVGEGT. The CDR3 reads CASSLRDRGEAFF. The part of the CDR3 DNA that was read is TGTGCCAGCAGTCTCCGGGACAGGGGTGAA.

As to this clone: With the read ending 3 residues before the CDR3 end, the germline J gene is used to fill in that end. The chain has TRBV5-4 and TRBJ2-5, with D maybe TRBD1 (6 bases). V lost 4 bases to trimming and J lost 1 base, with 11 bases between them. The CDR3 loop spans 14 amino acids. Looked up from germline, CDR1 is SGHNT and CDR2 is YYREEE (reference sequence). CDR3: CASSDQGSQETQYF. The CDR3 DNA, read in part, is TGTGCCAGCAGCGACCAGGGGAGCCAAGAGACC.

To note about this clone: The read gets to within 3 residues of the CDR3 end, and the germline J gene fills in the rest. This rearrangement joins TRBV7-2 to TRBJ1-1; D possibly corresponds to TRBD1 (5 bases). The germline V gene encodes CDR1 SGHTA and CDR2 FQGNSA. The CDR3 has 12 residues. With 2 bases removed from V and 5 bases from J, the gap between germline ends came to 6 bases. This CDR3 reads CASSLTGTEAFF. The sequenced CDR3 bases are TGTGCCAGCAGCTTAACAGGAACTGAA.

Regarding this clone: The read ends 3 residues shy of where the CDR3 ends; the end is completed using the germline J gene. The chain carries TRBV4-1 and TRBJ2-7, with no clear D. In germline, CDR1 is MGHRA, CDR2 YSYEKL. This CDR3 has 14 amino acids. The V and J ends lost 4 bases and 2 bases respectively, with 12 bases between them. The DNA read from the CDR3 is TGCGCCAGCAGCCTTAGAACAGCCACCTACGAG. Translated: CASSLRTATYE. The full-length CDR3 reads as CASSLRTATYEQYF.

In regard to this clone: The read falls 3 residues short of the CDR3 end, and the missing part is taken from the germline J gene. This chain uses TRBV29-1 with TRBJ2-1, with 9 nucleotides matching TRBD2. CDR1 SQVTM and CDR2 ANQGSEA come from the germline V gene. V lost 0 bases, J lost 9 bases, and 9 bases stayed unmatched. The CDR3 contains 15 residues. CDR3 region: CSVEERAGGSSEQFF. CDR3 bases read: TGCAGCGTTGAAGAACGAGCGGGAGGCTCCAGTGAG.

As concerns this clone: The CDR3 is cut off 3 residues early in the read; its end comes from the germline J gene. The chain uses TRBV18 and TRBJ2-1; TRBD1 matches at 8 bases. Germline values: CDR1 KGHSH, CDR2 LQKENI. CDR3 length: 13 residues. Trimming at V came to 4 bases and at J to 5 bases, leaving 1 base not matched to a gene. CDR3 DNA, as far as it was read: TGTGCCAGCTCACGACAGGGGAACAATGAG. Its protein product is CASSRQGNNE. The whole CDR3 sequence is CASSRQGNNEQFF.

With respect to this clone: Read sequence stops 3 residues before the CDR3 end, and the germline J gene provides the missing end. The rearrangement joins TRBV20-1 to TRBJ2-5, with 7 positions matching TRBD2. CDR3 length equals 12 residues. With V trimmed by 4 bases and J by 3 bases, 2 bases remained unmatched. Per the germline V gene, CDR1 is DFQATT and CDR2 is SNEGSKA (reference sequence). Partial CDR3 DNA: TGCAGTGCTAAGGGACTAAAAGAGACC. Its protein product is CSAKGLKET. The whole CDR3 protein is CSAKGLKETQYF.

Turning to this clone: The read ends 3 residues early relative to the CDR3; the germline J gene fills the gap. This chain joins TRBV12-3 or TRBV12-4 and TRBJ1-2; TRBD1 matches 8 bases. V shed 3 bases, J shed 6 bases, and the junction held 12 bases outside the gene matches. This CDR3 has 16 residues. CDR3 loop: CASSLTGALRRDGYTF. Partial CDR3 DNA: TGTGCCAGCAGTTTGACAGGGGCACTTAGGAGGGATGGC.

Notes on this clone: With the read ending 3 residues before the CDR3 end, the germline J gene is used to fill in that end. The chain joins TRBV10-2 to TRBJ2-7, with TRBD2 identical over 8 bases. Looked up from germline, CDR1 is WSHSY and CDR2 is SAAADI. J was trimmed by 2 bases and V by 8 bases; bases with no gene match: 8. The CDR3 length is 14 residues. The sequenced part of the CDR3 DNA is TGCGCCAGCGGCAGACTAGCGAATACCTACGAG. Protein: CASGRLANTYE. The whole CDR3 sequence reads CASGRLANTYEQYF.